This T cell receptor beta chain is drawn from a study of cytomegalovirus exposure and HLA in healthy donors. About the research overall: In an early release, HLA-typed donors contributed about 80 million unique TCR sequences.

The PCR employed 60 Vbeta primers together with 13 Jbeta primers. Data came from immunoSEQ multiplex PCR; TCRdb stores just in-frame clones and leaves some out. This table holds about 160,000 clones, 82% found once. Study findings and constraints: The authors considered a cluster of highly shared sequence variants likely to be a sequencing artifact. The HLA-A and HLA-B alleles of most subjects were reportedly predicted accurately from TCR beta sequences.

The CDR3 length is 14 residues. CDR1 is MGHDK and CDR2 is SYGVNS in the germline V gene. V dropped 2 bases and J dropped 8 bases, with 12 bases sitting between them. In its sample, this clone was seen a few times. Its target is unknown. V is TRBV25-1 and J is TRBJ1-4; D is undetermined. The receptor's source is a girl between 10 and 17 years old in good health and CMV-seropositive. The material sequenced was PBMCs. CDR3 residues: CASSELSEREKLFF. In nucleotides, the CDR3 is TGTGCCAGCAGTGAACTGTCAGAGAGGGAAAAACTGTTTTTT. Drawing the rest from reference TRBV25-1 and TRBJ1-4, the complete variable domain is EADIYQTPRYLVIGTGKKITLECSQTMGHDKMYWYQQDPGMELHLIHYSYGVNSTEKGDLSSESTVSRIRTEHFPLTLESARPSHTSQYLCASSELSEREKLFFGSGTQLSVL.